Given below is one T cell receptor (beta chain) in context. The antigen is unknown. CDR1 and CDR2 from the germline V gene are ENHRY and SYGVKD. CDR3 length equals 17 residues. The V gene end was trimmed by 3 bases and the J gene end by 2 bases; junction bases not matched to a gene: 11. This entry is derived from a study of cytomegalovirus exposure and HLA in healthy donors. Study findings and constraints: A later analysis found common viral pathogens apparently linked to several of the most significant clusters. In vitro data verified a few CMV-associated chains as specific for CMV antigens.

In the PCR, 60 Vbeta and 13 Jbeta primers were used. Method: immunoSEQ multiplex PCR; TCRdb's copy keeps in-frame clones and lacks some. The sample consists of 150,000 to 200,000 clones, approximately 80% of them appearing once. The chain carries TRBV10-3 and TRBJ2-7; 9 bases align to TRBD1. The receptor's source is a woman between 18 and 30 years old in good health and CMV-seronegative. Sequencing input: PBMCs. This CDR3 reads CAISDRGTGGPTYEQYF. The CDR3 coding sequence is TGTGCCATCAGTGATCGGGGCACAGGGGGCCCCACCTACGAGCAGTACTTC.